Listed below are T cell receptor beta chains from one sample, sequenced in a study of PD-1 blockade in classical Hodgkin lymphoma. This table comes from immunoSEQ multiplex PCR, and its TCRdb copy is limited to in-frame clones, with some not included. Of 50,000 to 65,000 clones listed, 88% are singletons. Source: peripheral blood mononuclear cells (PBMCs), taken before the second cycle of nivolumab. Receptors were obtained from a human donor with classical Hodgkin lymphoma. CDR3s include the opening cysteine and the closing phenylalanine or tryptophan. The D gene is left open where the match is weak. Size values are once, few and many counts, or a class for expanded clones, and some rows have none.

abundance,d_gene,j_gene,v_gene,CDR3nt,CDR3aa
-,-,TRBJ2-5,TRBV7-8,TGTGCCAGCAGCTTAGAGAGGGGAACGCAGTACTTC,CASSLERGTQYF
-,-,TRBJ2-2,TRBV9,TGTGCCAGCAGCGTAGTCGTAACCGGGGAGCTGTTTTTT,CASSVVVTGELFF
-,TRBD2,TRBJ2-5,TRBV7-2,TGTGCCAGCAGCCCGCAAACGACTAGCGGGGGGTCGGAGACCCAGTACTTC,CASSPQTTSGGSETQYF
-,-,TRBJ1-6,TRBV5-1,TGCGCCAGCAGCTTGGAGAGCCCAGGGAATTCACCCCTCCACTTT,CASSLESPGNSPLHF
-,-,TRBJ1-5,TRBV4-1,TGCGCCAGCAGCCAAGTGGGCGGGGTTAATCAGCCCCAGCATTTT,CASSQVGGVNQPQHF
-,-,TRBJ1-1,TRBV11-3,TGTGCCAGCAGCTTACGAGGGAAGAACACTGAAGCTTTCTTT,CASSLRGKNTEAFF
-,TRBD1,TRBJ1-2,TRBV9,TGTGCCAGCAGCGGGACAGGTCTCTGGGGCTACACCTTC,CASSGTGLWGYTF
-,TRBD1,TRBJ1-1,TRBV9,TGTGCCAGCACCCGGACAGGGGGGAACACTGAAGCTTTCTTT,CASTRTGGNTEAFF
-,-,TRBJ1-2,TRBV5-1,TGCGCCAGCAGCTTGGCCGGACAGAACTATGGCTACACCTTC,CASSLAGQNYGYTF
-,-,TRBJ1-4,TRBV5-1,TGCGCCAGCAGCTTGGCCCCGGGACTGGAAGAAAAACTGTTTTTT,CASSLAPGLEEKLFF
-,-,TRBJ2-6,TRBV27,TGTGCCAGCACCGGGACCCACTCTGGGGCCAACGTCCTGACTTTC,CASTGTHSGANVLTF
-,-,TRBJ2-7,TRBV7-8,TGTGCCAGCAGCTTATCCCGGCGGACCTACGAGCAGTACTTC,CASSLSRRTYEQYF
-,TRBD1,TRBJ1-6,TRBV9,TGTGCCAGCAGCGAACGGACAGGGAGCGGTTCACCCCTCCACTTT,CASSERTGSGSPLHF
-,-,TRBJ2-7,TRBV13,TGTGCCAGCAGCTTATGGGGGTTGGACGAGCAGTACTTC,CASSLWGLDEQYF
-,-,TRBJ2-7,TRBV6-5,TGTGCCAGCAGCCCCAGGTGGCCCTACGAGCAGTACTTC,CASSPRWPYEQYF
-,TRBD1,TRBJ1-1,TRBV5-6,TGTGCCAGCAGCTTGGGGGACAGGGAGGACACTGAAGCTTTCTTT,CASSLGDREDTEAFF
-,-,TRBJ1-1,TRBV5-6,TGTGCCAGCAGTCCGACATCAACGAACACTGAAGCTTTCTTT,CASSPTSTNTEAFF
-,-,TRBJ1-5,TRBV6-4,TGTGCCAGCAGTACCCCCCAGCCCCAGCATTTT,CASSTPQPQHF
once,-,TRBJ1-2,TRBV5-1,TGCGCCAGCAGCTTGCAGGGCGGGGTCGAAGGACAGGGCTACACCTTC,CASSLQGGVEGQGYTF
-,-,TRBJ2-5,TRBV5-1,TGCGCCAGCAGCAAGATACTAGAGGCAGAGACCCAGTACTTC,CASSKILEAETQYF
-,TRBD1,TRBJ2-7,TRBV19,TGTGCCAGTAGCTTCTCGACAGGGGGGTACGAGCAGTACTTC,CASSFSTGGYEQYF
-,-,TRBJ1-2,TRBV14,TGTGCCAGCAGCCAAGTCGGAATTTATGGCTACACCTTC,CASSQVGIYGYTF
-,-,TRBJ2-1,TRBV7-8,TGTGCCAGCAGCTTAGCAGGAAGCAATGAGCAGTTCTTC,CASSLAGSNEQFF
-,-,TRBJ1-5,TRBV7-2,TGTGCCAGCAGCTTACTTACAGCATCAAGGGAGCCCCAGCATTTT,CASSLLTASREPQHF
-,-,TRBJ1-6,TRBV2,TGTGCCAGCAGTGCGGACCCTGCTGGGAATTCACCCCTCCACTTT,CASSADPAGNSPLHF
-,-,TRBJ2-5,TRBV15,TGTGCCACCAGCAGAGGGGACCCCGTGGAGACCCAGTACTTC,CATSRGDPVETQYF
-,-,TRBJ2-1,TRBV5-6,TGTGCCAGCAGCTCCCTTTACAATGAGCAGTTCTTC,CASSSLYNEQFF
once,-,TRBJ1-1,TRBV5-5,TGTGCCAGCAGCCCACGGACAGCGAACACTGAAGCTTTCTTT,CASSPRTANTEAFF
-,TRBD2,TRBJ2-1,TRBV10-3,TGTGCCATCGGGGGAAGCGGAGGACTAGCCCCCAATGAGCAGTTCTTC,CAIGGSGGLAPNEQFF
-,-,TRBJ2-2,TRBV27,TGTGCCAGCAAAATGGAGGGTAACACCGGGGAGCTGTTTTTT,CASKMEGNTGELFF
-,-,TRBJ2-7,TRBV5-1,TGCGCCAGCAGCGAAACTGGGGGGTACGAGCAGTACTTC,CASSETGGYEQYF
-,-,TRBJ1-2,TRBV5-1,TGCGCCAGCAGCTTCGACAGGTCCTACCTCTATGGCTACACCTTC,CASSFDRSYLYGYTF
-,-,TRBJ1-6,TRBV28,TGTGCCAGCAGTAGTCACGCAGGGGCGGCGAATTCACCCCTCCACTTT,CASSSHAGAANSPLHF
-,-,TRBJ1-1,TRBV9,TGTGCCAGCAGCGTAGCTGTGGGTTCGGGCACTGAAGCTTTCTTT,CASSVAVGSGTEAFF
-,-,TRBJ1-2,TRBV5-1,TGCGCCAGCAGCTCGGCGGAGGGTGCCTATGGCTACACCTTC,CASSSAEGAYGYTF
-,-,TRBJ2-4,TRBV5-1,TGCGCCAGCAGCTTGTTAGTAGGAAGTAAAAACATTCAGTACTTC,CASSLLVGSKNIQYF
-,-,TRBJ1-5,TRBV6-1,TGTGCCAGCAGTGCCTCCGACAGAGGCTTCAATCAGCCCCAGCATTTT,CASSASDRGFNQPQHF
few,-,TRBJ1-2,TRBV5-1,TGCGCCAGCAGCTTGGACGTAGGTTGGGGATATGGCTACACCTTC,CASSLDVGWGYGYTF
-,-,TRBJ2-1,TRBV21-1,TGTGCCAGCAGCCCCCCGCCTCAGGGACGGAGTGAAAGTGAGCAGTTCTTC,CASSPPPQGRSESEQFF
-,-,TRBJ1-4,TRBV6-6,TGTGCCAGCAGTCGGATAGGAAGCGGGGAGGAAAAACTGTTTTTT,CASSRIGSGEEKLFF
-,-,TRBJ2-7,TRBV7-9,TGTGCCAGCAGCTTATCAGGGACCGAGCAGTACTTC,CASSLSGTEQYF
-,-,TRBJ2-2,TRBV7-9,TGTGCCAGGTCACTCCTACAGAACACCGGGGAGCTGTTTTTT,CARSLLQNTGELFF
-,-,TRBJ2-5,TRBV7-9,TGTGCCAGCAGTCACCCGGGGGAGACCCAGTACTTC,CASSHPGETQYF
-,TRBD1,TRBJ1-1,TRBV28,TGTGCCAGCAGTCCCTGGACAGGGGAAGCTTTCTTT,CASSPWTGEAFF
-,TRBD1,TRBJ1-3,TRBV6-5,TGTGCCAGTAGTTCAGGGGGTACTGGAAACACCATATATTTT,CASSSGGTGNTIYF
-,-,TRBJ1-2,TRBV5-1,TGCGCCAGCAGCTTGGGAGAGGGATACAACTATGGCTACACCTTC,CASSLGEGYNYGYTF
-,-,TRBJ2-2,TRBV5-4,TGTGCCAGCAGCTTGGTCCGCGAGGGTCCCGGCGGGGAGCTGTTTTTT,CASSLVREGPGGELFF
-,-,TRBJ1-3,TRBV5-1,TGCGCCAGCAGCTTGTCCAGCGCGAGGAACACCATATATTTT,CASSLSSARNTIYF
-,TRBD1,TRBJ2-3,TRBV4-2,TGTGCCAGCAGCCAAGAACAGGGGGCAGATACGCAGTATTTT,CASSQEQGADTQYF
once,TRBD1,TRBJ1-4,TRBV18,TGTGCCAGCTCTCCCCGGGACAGTGAAAAACTGTTTTTT,CASSPRDSEKLFF
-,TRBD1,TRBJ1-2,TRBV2,TGTGCCAGCAGTGGAACAGGGGGCGGCTTTGGCTACACCTTC,CASSGTGGGFGYTF